A single sample is the source of the 28 T cell receptor beta chains below, sequenced in a study of blood T cell repertoires in COVID-19. This table comes from immunoSEQ multiplex PCR, and its TCRdb copy is limited to in-frame clones, with some not included. The table has about 220,000 clones, around 80% seen once; the top ten hold 5.5% to 8.5%. Input material: peripheral blood. The receptors come from a woman in her seventies with acute or convalescent COVID-19.

The CDR3 DNA reads as TGTGCCAGCAGTGAATCAGGAGGGGCAGAGCAGTACGTC. Its translation: CASSESGGAEQYV. V gene TRBV25-1 combines with J gene TRBJ2-7; tentative D call: TRBD2 (6 bases). The germline V gene has CDR1 MGHDK and CDR2 SYGVNS. Trimming took 1 base from V and 7 from J, leaving 11 bases between them. CDR3 length: 13 residues.

V is TRBV20-1 and J is TRBJ2-1, with TRBD1 matching over 9 bases. Germline CDR1 DFQATT, CDR2 SNEGSKA (reference sequence). V lost 3 bases to trimming and J lost 5 bases; unmatched junction nucleotides: 8. The CDR3 spans 15 residues. CDR3 nucleotides: TGCAGTGCTAGTCCAACAGGGGGCGCAAACAATGAGCAGTTCTTC. It codes for CSASPTGGANNEQFF.

The CDR3 is CAWSDNRGRGQFF. The CDR3 DNA reads as TGTGCCTGGAGTGATAACAGGGGCCGGGGGCAGTTCTTC. J is TRBJ2-1 and V is TRBV30; TRBD1 matches at 7 bases. CDR1 and CDR2 from the germline V gene are GTSNPN and SVGIG (reference sequence). V was clipped by 1 base and J by 12 bases; unmatched bases: 9. The CDR3 covers 13 residues.

The chain combines TRBV30 with TRBJ1-5; no reliable D call. Germline V CDR1 and CDR2: GTSNPN, SVGIG (reference sequence). The CDR3 loop spans 12 amino acids. The germline V and J ends were trimmed by 4 bases and 6 bases, with 10 bases remaining between them. DNA for the CDR3: TGTGCCTGGACTCGGAGGCGTCAGCCCCAGCATTTT. Translation gives CAWTRRRQPQHF.

The chain carries TRBV4-1 and TRBJ1-5; 7 bases map to TRBD1. Germline V gives CDR1 MGHRA, CDR2 YSYEKL. The length of the CDR3 is 17 residues. V trimming: 2 bases; J trimming: 3 bases; junction bases outside the gene matches: 10. The DNA of the CDR3 is TGCGCCAGCAGCCAACCCCGCAGGGGGACGGCCAATCAGCCCCAGCATTTT. Encoded protein: CASSQPRRGTANQPQHF.

V and J are TRBV28 and TRBJ2-7, with 12 bases identical to TRBD2. The CDR3 length is 15 residues. CDR1 MDHEN and CDR2 SYDVKM come from the germline V gene. The V and J ends lost 7 bases and 4 bases, in that order; junction bases with no gene match: 8. This CDR3 reads CASTRSGTSGYEQYF. The CDR3, as DNA: TGTGCCAGCACCCGCTCCGGGACTAGCGGGTACGAGCAGTACTTC.

The chain has TRBV6-5 and TRBJ1-1; the D gene is possibly TRBD1 (5 bases). In germline, CDR1 is MNHEY, CDR2 SVGAGI. Trimming pared 7 bases from V and 4 bases from J, leaving 13 bases between. CDR3 length: 13 amino acids. Here the CDR3 reads CASKGSQATEAFF. CDR3 coding DNA: TGTGCCAGCAAGGGGTCACAGGCCACTGAAGCTTTCTTT.

This chain joins TRBV6-1 and TRBJ1-4; weak D call: TRBD1 (5 bases). This CDR3 is 12 amino acids long. CDR1 is MNHNS and CDR2 is SASEGT in the germline V gene. V lost 6 bases and J lost 8, with 10 bases in between. In nucleotides, the CDR3 is TGTGCCAGCAGCCCTGCAGGGGAAAAACTGTTTTTT. It translates to CASSPAGEKLFF.

The chain has TRBV6-1 and TRBJ2-4; 8 nucleotides agree with TRBD1. The germline V gene encodes CDR1 MNHNS and CDR2 SASEGT. The length of the CDR3 is 18 residues. V gave up 3 bases and J gave up 1 base; unmatched junction bases: 11. CDR3 sequence: CASSDGTGSPPAKNIQYF. CDR3 DNA: TGTGCCAGCAGTGATGGGACAGGTAGCCCTCCGGCCAAAAACATTCAGTACTTC.

The chain recombines TRBV6-6 with TRBJ1-1; 9 bases align to TRBD1. Trimming at V came to 6 bases and at J to 7 bases, leaving 6 bases not matched to a gene. CDR3 size: 13 residues. Germline V gene lookup returns CDR1 MNHNY and CDR2 SVGAGI (reference sequence). This CDR3 is CASSLDRGIEAFF. As DNA, the CDR3 is TGTGCCAGCAGCTTAGACAGGGGGATTGAAGCTTTCTTT.

The chain is built from TRBV19 and TRBJ2-7; 7 bases are shared with TRBD1. CDR1 is LNHDA, CDR2 SQIVND, per germline (reference sequence). The V and J ends lost 6 bases and 2 bases, in that order; junction bases with no gene match: 16. The CDR3 spans 17 residues. For the CDR3, the DNA is TGTGCCAGTAGCCGACAACACGATCCGGGACAGCCCTACGAGCAGTACTTC. Translation: CASSRQHDPGQPYEQYF.

The rearrangement joins TRBV4-3 to TRBJ2-3; TRBD2 agrees at 12 bases. Germline V gene sequence: CDR1 LGHNA, CDR2 YSLEER. V dropped 0 bases and J dropped 3; count of bases not matched to a gene: 7. The CDR3 spans 18 residues. The DNA of the CDR3 is TGCGCCAGCAGCCAAGAGGCCGCTAGCGGGGGGGCTACAGATACGCAGTATTTT. This encodes CASSQEAASGGATDTQYF.

This sequence joins TRBV2 and TRBJ1-2; D possibly corresponds to TRBD1 (6 bases). The CDR3 consists of 16 residues. V was clipped by 7 bases and J by 6 bases, with 24 bases between them. The germline CDR1 and CDR2 sequences are SNHLY and FYNNEI. CDR3 coding DNA: TGTGCCAGCACGCTAGGGACATCCCTCCGCCCCGATGGCTACACCTTC. Its translation is CASTLGTSLRPDGYTF.

V usage is TRBV7-9 and J usage is TRBJ2-3; D possibly corresponds to TRBD1 (6 bases). Looked up from germline, CDR1 is SEHNR and CDR2 is FQNEAQ (reference sequence). This CDR3 comprises 16 residues. V lost 5 bases to trimming and J lost 0 bases, with 15 bases between them. CDR3 sequence: CASSPGVGGSTDTQYF. The CDR3 DNA reads as TGTGCCAGCAGCCCAGGGGTAGGGGGTAGCACAGATACGCAGTATTTT.

This rearrangement joins TRBV10-3 to TRBJ2-4, with D tentatively TRBD2 (6 bases). V was shortened by 2 bases and J by 9 bases, with 17 bases between the two germline ends. CDR1 is ENHRY, CDR2 SYGVKD, per germline. The CDR3 is made up of 15 amino acids. CDR3 region: CAISEGAGREGIQYF. CDR3 nucleotide sequence: TGTGCCATCAGTGAGGGGGCAGGGCGGGAAGGCATTCAGTACTTC.

The V call is TRBV5-1, the J call TRBJ1-6; TRBD1 matches 7 bases. The length of the CDR3 is 16 residues. The germline V gene has CDR1 SGHRS and CDR2 YFSETQ. Unmatched junction bases numbered 12, after V lost 5 bases and J lost 7 bases. The DNA of the CDR3 is TGCGCCAGCAGTCACGCAACCGGGACAGAAAATTCACCCCTCCACTTT. This encodes CASSHATGTENSPLHF.

This clone has only one observation. The chain recombines TRBV18 with TRBJ2-7; possibly TRBD1 for D (5 bases). The V and J ends lost 3 bases and 7 bases respectively, with 13 bases between them. Germline V gene lookup returns CDR1 KGHSH and CDR2 LQKENI. The CDR3 consists of 13 residues. CDR3 sequence (DNA): TGTGCCAGCTCACCCTCGCAGGGATTAGAGCAGTACGTC. This gives the protein CASSPSQGLEQYV.

This sequence joins TRBV2 and TRBJ2-7; 9 bases are shared with TRBD2. Germline CDR1 reads SNHLY; CDR2 reads FYNNEI. The CDR3 is 15 residues long. With V trimmed by 4 bases and J by 6 bases, 10 bases remained unmatched. The CDR3 DNA sequence: TGTGCCAGCAGTGGAACGGGCGGGGGGGCTATCGAGCAGTACGTC. This encodes CASSGTGGGAIEQYV.

This clone was observed many times. This chain connects TRBV27 to TRBJ2-1; maybe TRBD1 (6 bases). With 3 bases removed from V and 3 bases from J, the gap between germline ends came to 9 bases. CDR3 length: 14 residues. Germline assignment: CDR1 MNHEY and CDR2 SMNVEV (reference sequence). The CDR3 is CASSFPDSYNEQFF. The CDR3 DNA is TGTGCCAGCAGTTTCCCGGACAGCTACAATGAGCAGTTCTTC.

J is TRBJ2-2 and V is TRBV24-1, with 7 positions matching TRBD1. Germline lookup yields CDR1 KGHDR and CDR2 SFDVKD. CDR3 length: 16 amino acids. V trimming: 3 bases; J trimming: 7 bases; junction bases outside the gene matches: 10. CDR3 amino acids: CATSDQKRQGYGELFF. Here the CDR3 DNA reads TGTGCCACCAGTGATCAGAAAAGACAGGGTTACGGGGAGCTGTTTTTT.

The chain joins TRBV4-1 to TRBJ2-7, with 10 bases aligning to TRBD2. CDR3 length: 15 residues. The germline CDR1 and CDR2 sequences are MGHRA and YSYEKL. V shed 0 bases and J 6 bases; nucleotides not matched to a gene: 5. CDR3: CASSQELAGTGEQYF. DNA of the CDR3: TGCGCCAGCAGCCAAGAACTAGCGGGGACCGGCGAGCAGTACTTC.

The V gene is TRBV19, the J gene TRBJ2-7, with D possibly TRBD2 on 6 matching bases. The V gene's germline CDR1 is LNHDA and CDR2 SQIVND (reference sequence). CDR3 length: 14 residues. Trimming removed 3 bases at V and 6 bases at J, with 15 bases between. CDR3 sequence (DNA): TGTGCCAGTAGTATCCGGGTGGGACTGTCCGAGCAGTACTTC. Protein sequence: CASSIRVGLSEQYF. Drawing the rest from reference TRBV19 and TRBJ2-7, the complete variable domain is DGGITQSPKYLFRKEGQNVTLSCEQNLNHDAMYWYRQDPGQGLRLIYYSQIVNDFQKGDIAEGYSVSREKKESFPLTVTSAQKNPTAFYLCASSIRVGLSEQYFGPGTRLTVT.

The rearrangement uses TRBV5-1 and TRBJ2-3, with TRBD1 matching over 8 bases. V was clipped by 4 bases and J by 6 bases; unmatched bases: 10. The V gene's germline CDR1 is SGHRS and CDR2 YFSETQ. The CDR3 totals 15 residues. CDR3 bases: TGCGCCAGCAGCCTAGGACAGGGAAAGTCGGATACGCAGTATTTT. As protein: CASSLGQGKSDTQYF. The variable domain in full, completed from reference TRBV5-1 and TRBJ2-3, reads KAGVTQTPRYLIKTRGQQVTLSCSPISGHRSVSWYQQTPGQGLQFLFEYFSETQRNKGNFPGRFSGRQFSNSRSEMNVSTLELGDSALYLCASSLGQGKSDTQYFGPGTRLTVL.

The chain joins TRBV10-1 to TRBJ1-1, with 7 nucleotides matching TRBD1. Looked up from germline, CDR1 is WNHNN and CDR2 is SYGVQD (reference sequence). This CDR3 has 17 residues. The J segment lost 0 bases and the V segment lost 0 bases, leaving 7 bases of the junction unmatched. The CDR3 bases are TGCGCCAGCAGTGAGTCGGGACAGAGGATCATGAACACTGAAGCTTTCTTT. Translating it yields CASSESGQRIMNTEAFF.

The chain has TRBV6-5 and TRBJ2-1; perhaps TRBD1 as D (6 bases). The germline gives CDR1 MNHEY, CDR2 SVGAGI. With 5 bases removed from V and 9 bases from J, the gap between germline ends came to 20 bases. This CDR3 contains 15 residues. The CDR3 region has the DNA TGTGCCAGCAGTATGGTCCCAGGGGAAGGTGGTGAGCAGTTCTTC. It is translated as CASSMVPGEGGEQFF.

The chain combines TRBV7-3 with TRBJ2-6; TRBD1 matches at 7 bases. With V trimmed by 5 bases and J by 0 bases, 7 bases remained unmatched. Per germline, CDR1 SGHTA and CDR2 FQGTGA. The CDR3 has 17 residues. The CDR3 DNA is TGTGCCAGCAGCGTGACAGGGAGAAGCTCTGGGGCCAACGTCCTGACTTTC. Translation gives CASSVTGRSSGANVLTF.

This clone came up a few times. This chain connects TRBV7-2 to TRBJ1-2; D not certain. The CDR3 covers 16 residues. Trimming left V 1 base short and J 3 bases short, with 15 bases between. CDR1 is SGHTA and CDR2 is FQGNSA in the germline V gene. CDR3 coding DNA: TGTGCCAGCAGCTTAGAGTGGAGGGTTCGGGACTATGGCTACACCTTC. It yields the protein CASSLEWRVRDYGYTF.

This clone was counted a single time. The chain has TRBV19 and TRBJ2-1, with 9 bases matching TRBD2. Trimming cost V 0 bases and J 7 bases; bases outside gene matches: 10. Germline values: CDR1 LNHDA, CDR2 SQIVND (reference sequence). CDR3 length: 17 amino acids. The chain's CDR3 is CASSIDSGRGGFNEQFF. Here the CDR3 DNA reads TGTGCCAGTAGTATAGATTCCGGGCGGGGGGGCTTTAATGAGCAGTTCTTC.